The T cell receptor beta chain described here comes from a study of OX40 agonist ivuxolimab in advanced cancers. TCRdb's table, derived via immunoSEQ multiplex PCR, lists solely in-frame clones and lacks some. The sample gives approximately 18,000 clones, 85% to 90% of which show up once; roughly 15% is in the top ten. This CDR3 comprises 16 residues. The germline gives CDR1 SGHRS, CDR2 YFSETQ. Trimming took off 4 bases at V and 2 bases at J, with 18 bases between the two ends. The sample was CD4+ or CD8+ T cells sorted from blood, taken in a trial of the OX40 agonist ivuxolimab. The chain uses TRBV5-1 and TRBJ2-5; D unclear. The receptor comes from an adult with an advanced solid tumor such as melanoma, head and neck, liver or kidney cancer. The CDR3 DNA reads TGCGCCAGCAGCCGCGGAACGGTAGCAGATCAAGAGACCCAGTACTTC. Translated: CASSRGTVADQETQYF.